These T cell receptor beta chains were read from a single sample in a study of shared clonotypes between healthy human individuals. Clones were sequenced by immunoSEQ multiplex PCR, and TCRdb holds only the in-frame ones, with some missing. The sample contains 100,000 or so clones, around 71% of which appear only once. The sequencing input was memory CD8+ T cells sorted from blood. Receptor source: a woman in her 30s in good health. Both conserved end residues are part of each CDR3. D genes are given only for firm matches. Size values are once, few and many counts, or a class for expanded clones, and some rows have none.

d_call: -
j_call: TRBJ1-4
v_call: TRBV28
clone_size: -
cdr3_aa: CASSLGVDATNEKLFF
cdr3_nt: TGTGCCAGCAGTTTAGGTGTCGACGCAACTAATGAAAAACTGTTTTTT

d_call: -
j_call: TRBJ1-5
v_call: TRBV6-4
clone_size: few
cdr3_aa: CASSEGQGNQPQHF
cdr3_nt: TGTGCCAGCAGTGAGGGGCAGGGAAATCAGCCCCAGCATTTT

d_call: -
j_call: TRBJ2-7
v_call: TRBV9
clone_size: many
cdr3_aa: CASSSDGYEQYF
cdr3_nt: TGTGCCAGCAGTTCCGACGGGTACGAGCAGTACTTC

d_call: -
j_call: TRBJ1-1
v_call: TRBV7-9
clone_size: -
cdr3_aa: CASGIHLEDPTEAFF
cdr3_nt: TGTGCCAGCGGGATTCACCTAGAGGACCCCACTGAAGCTTTCTTT

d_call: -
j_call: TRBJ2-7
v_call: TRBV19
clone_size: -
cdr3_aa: CASSMVDGYEQYF
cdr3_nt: TGTGCCAGTAGTATGGTAGATGGTTACGAGCAGTACTTC

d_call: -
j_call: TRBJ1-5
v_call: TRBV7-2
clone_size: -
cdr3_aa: CASSSVGINQPQHF
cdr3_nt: TGTGCCAGCAGCTCGGTGGGGATCAATCAGCCCCAGCATTTT

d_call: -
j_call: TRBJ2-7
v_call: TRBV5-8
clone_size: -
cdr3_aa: CASSFRDNKYEQYF
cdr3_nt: TGTGCCAGCAGCTTCCGGGACAACAAGTACGAGCAGTACTTC

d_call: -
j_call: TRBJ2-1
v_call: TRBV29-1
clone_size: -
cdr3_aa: CSADSFHNEQFF
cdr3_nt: TGCAGCGCCGACAGTTTCCACAATGAGCAGTTCTTC

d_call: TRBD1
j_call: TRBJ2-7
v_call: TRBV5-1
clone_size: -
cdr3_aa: CASSHDRDYEQYF
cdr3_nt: TGCGCCAGCAGTCACGACAGGGATTACGAGCAGTACTTC

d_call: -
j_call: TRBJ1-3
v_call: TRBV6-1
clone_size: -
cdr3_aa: CASTPGEGNTIYF
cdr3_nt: TGTGCCAGCACCCCGGGGGAAGGAAACACCATATATTTT

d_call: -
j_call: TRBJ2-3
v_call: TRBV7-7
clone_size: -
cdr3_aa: CASSLALGGGTDTQYF
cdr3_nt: TGTGCCAGCAGCTTAGCGCTGGGAGGAGGCACAGATACGCAGTATTTT

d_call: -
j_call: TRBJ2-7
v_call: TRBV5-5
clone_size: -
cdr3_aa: CASSLAFRRGIGTYEQYF
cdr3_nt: TGTGCCAGCAGCTTGGCCTTTCGACGGGGTATTGGGACCTACGAGCAGTACTTC

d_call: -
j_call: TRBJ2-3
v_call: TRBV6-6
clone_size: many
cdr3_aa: CASSLIGDTQYF
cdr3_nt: TGTGCCAGCAGTCTAATAGGCGATACGCAGTATTTT

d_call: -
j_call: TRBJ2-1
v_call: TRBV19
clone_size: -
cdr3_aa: CASSIQGEGTRQFF
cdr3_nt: TGTGCCAGTAGTATCCAGGGAGAGGGCACTCGGCAGTTCTTC

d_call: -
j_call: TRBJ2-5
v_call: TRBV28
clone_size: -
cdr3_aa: CASSFPWGQETQYF
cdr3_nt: TGTGCCAGCAGTTTCCCCTGGGGGCAAGAGACCCAGTACTTC

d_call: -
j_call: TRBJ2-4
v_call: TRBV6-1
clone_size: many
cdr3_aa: CASSDRTSGINIQYF
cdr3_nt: TGTGCCAGCAGTGATCGGACGTCCGGAATAAACATTCAGTACTTC

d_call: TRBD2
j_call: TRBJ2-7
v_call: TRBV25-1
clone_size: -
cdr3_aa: CASSESSAGGTREQYF
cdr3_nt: TGTGCCAGCAGTGAATCTTCAGCGGGAGGCACCCGCGAGCAGTACTTC

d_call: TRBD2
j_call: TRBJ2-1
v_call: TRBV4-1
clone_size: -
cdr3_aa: CASSQESEASGLYNEQFF
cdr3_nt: TGCGCCAGCAGCCAAGAGTCTGAGGCTAGCGGCCTCTACAATGAGCAGTTCTTC

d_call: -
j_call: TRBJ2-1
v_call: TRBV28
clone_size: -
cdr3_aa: CASSTGESYNEQFF
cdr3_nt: TGTGCCAGCAGTACGGGAGAATCCTACAATGAGCAGTTCTTC

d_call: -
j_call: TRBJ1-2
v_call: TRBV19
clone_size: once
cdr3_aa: CASLGSRENGYTF
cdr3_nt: TGTGCCAGTTTGGGGAGCAGGGAAAATGGCTACACCTTC

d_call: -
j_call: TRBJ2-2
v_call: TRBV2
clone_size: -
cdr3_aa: CASSPRGGGTGELFF
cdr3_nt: TGTGCCAGCAGCCCGAGGGGGGGCGGCACCGGGGAGCTGTTTTTT

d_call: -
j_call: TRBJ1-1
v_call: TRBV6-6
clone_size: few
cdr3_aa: CASGRVNTEAFF
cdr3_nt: TGTGCCAGCGGGCGAGTGAACACTGAAGCTTTCTTT